This T cell receptor beta chain was retrieved from a study of CD8 T cells in ankylosing spondylitis (dated by TCRdb to about 2017). For the study in its entirety: To find TCR variants linked to disease, the study profiled T cell receptor beta repertoires in ankylosing spondylitis patients and healthy donors. Samples of peripheral blood were taken, and for ankylosing spondylitis patients, synovial fluid was collected as well. The whole study cohort included about a hundred healthy donors and 20 to 25 ankylosing spondylitis patients. Findings and caveats that apply to the study as a whole: Some TCR beta motif variants had previously been reported in synovial fluid and blood of reactive arthritis patients, which suggested common disease-initiation mechanisms. A TCR beta motif of several highly homologous amino acid variants appeared characteristic of blood from ankylosing spondylitis patients. The disease-linked clones were reported to be significantly enriched in matched synovial fluid samples from ankylosing spondylitis patients. The disease-linked clones showed a CD8+ phenotype and occurred at relatively low frequencies in peripheral blood.

At the junction V is shortened by 5 bases and J by 4 bases, with 14 bases in between. The CDR3 contains 14 residues, cysteine and phenylalanine counted. Just CDR3 DNA is preserved here, 42 bases in frame from base 1. Looking up the germline V gene (reference sequence) yields CDR1 SEHNR and CDR2 FQNEAQ. For each ankylosing spondylitis patient, the synovial fluid sample was matched to a blood sample from that same patient. Sequencing instrument: Illumina HiSeq 2500. Quantitative 5'-RACE with molecular barcodes was used to prepare TCR beta libraries. The paper's processing steps were these. Disease-linked TCR variants were identified with a new computational method built on a probabilistic model of VDJ rearrangement. TCRdb passed the public sequencing reads through fastp at Q25 and MiXCR, retaining productive beta sequences. Rows with one shared CDR3 protein collapse into an entry with the most common genes and DNA. The authors' filters were not applied to this entry. The table for this sample lists fewer than 180,000 distinct CDR3 sequences; 40% to 50% of them were counted only once. The top ten hold 15% of the sample.

This clonotype was recorded only once. Its antigen is not yet known. Base quality data are lacking; no much larger clone is found one base away. A lone read gives weak evidence. Recombination connected TRBV7-9 to TRBJ1-1; possibly the D gene is TRBD1, per 6 matching bases. This receptor was identified in a male donor with ankylosing spondylitis. The sequencing input was synovial fluid, either unsorted or a sorted T cell fraction (not recorded which). The nucleotides read TGTGCCAGCAGCGCCACAGGGCAGGGCACTGAAGCTTTCTTT. The resulting protein is CASSATGQGTEAFF.